This T cell receptor (beta chain) was recorded in a study of siplizumab effects on memory and regulatory T cells. About this clone: What it recognizes is unknown.

Germline V gives CDR1 WSHSY, CDR2 SAAADI. The CDR3 runs 13 residues. Between the trimmed V and J ends, which lost 0 bases and 7 bases, there was a span of 7 bases. The assay was immunoSEQ multiplex PCR, and TCRdb's table has in-frame clones only and misses some. This table has roughly 100,000 clones, about 94% appearing once. Study-level points and caveats: With siplizumab, Treg-derived clones averaged about 69% of mappable alloreactive CD4+ clones, versus roughly 27% in controls.

This TCR was sampled from a human donor in good health. Sequencing was done on a sample of CD4+ T cells sorted from blood. This chain connects TRBV10-2 to TRBJ1-5; D is uncertain. The DNA of the CDR3 is TGCGCCAGCAGTGAGTCGAAGTACCAGCCCCAGCATTTT. Translated, it gives CASSESKYQPQHF.